This TCR beta chain was sequenced in a study of T-cell memory formation after mild COVID-19. Overall study context: Most TCR clusters belonged to a single donor. Study-level points and caveats: Balance between CD4 and CD8 was seen in clones contracting day 15 to 85, and a CD4+ lean was seen in later expanders.

Remarks on this clonotype: Antigen: not known.

In TCRdb, the 5' RACE reads were re-called with MiXCR into one record per CDR3 protein. This sample has a few hundred thousand distinct CDR3 sequences, with over 25% found just once. Germline CDR1 KGHDR, CDR2 SFDVKD. V was shortened by 4 bases and J by 0 bases, with 9 bases between the two germline ends. The CDR3 sequence is 15 residues long. This chain connects TRBV24-1 to TRBJ1-5; D is unclear. The specimen sequenced was PBMCs or a T cell subset sorted from them (not recorded which). This TCR derives from an adult woman who had mild COVID-19 (a few samples of this study predate the infection). Cell type and time point are not known. This CDR3 reads CATSDLMCSNQPQHF. The CDR3 DNA reads TGTGCCACCAGTGACTTGATGTGTAGCAATCAGCCCCAGCATTTT.